These 7 T cell receptor beta chains came from one sample sequenced in a study of response to subunit inactivated influenza vaccine. TCRdb re-called the RT-PCR reads with MiXCR, one entry per CDR3 protein. The table shows approximately 530,000 distinct CDR3 sequences, with 13% occurring only once. The starting material was PBMCs from blood, obtained about 40 days after vaccination. These receptors were taken from a man in his fifties or sixties who received an inactivated influenza vaccine.

This clonotype has just a few counts. V and J are TRBV7-2 and TRBJ1-6, with D tentatively TRBD1 (6 bases). Between the trimmed V and J ends, which lost 5 bases and 8 bases, there was a span of 19 bases. The CDR3 has 16 residues. CDR1 and CDR2 (germline): SGHTA, FQGNSA. The DNA for the CDR3 is TGTGCCAGCAGCCCCATGGGGGGGCGGTTCCATTCACCCCTCCACTTT. Amino acids: CASSPMGGRFHSPLHF.

At least ten counts were recorded for this clonotype. V usage is TRBV5-1 and J usage is TRBJ2-5, with 9 bases aligning to TRBD1. V gave up 5 bases and J gave up 2 bases; unmatched junction bases: 4. Looked up from germline, CDR1 is SGHRS and CDR2 is YFSETQ. CDR3 size: 14 residues. The CDR3 is CASSKGQGQETQYF. In DNA, the CDR3 is TGCGCCAGCAGTAAAGGACAGGGGCAAGAGACCCAGTACTTC.

This clonotype was detected a few times. The chain uses TRBV4-3 and TRBJ1-5; possibly TRBD1 for D (5 bases). The CDR3 loop spans 13 amino acids. The V gene's germline CDR1 is LGHNA and CDR2 YSLEER. The germline V and J ends were trimmed by 0 bases and 7 bases, with 7 bases remaining between them. The DNA for the CDR3 is TGCGCCAGCAGCCAAGATGGGGGGCAGCCCCAGCATTTT. Translated, it gives CASSQDGGQPQHF.

The genes are TRBV15 and TRBJ2-2, with D perhaps matching TRBD2 (6 bases). Trimming removed 0 bases at V and 7 bases at J, with 21 bases between. Per germline, CDR1 LNHNV and CDR2 YYDKDF (reference sequence). The length of the CDR3 is 18 residues. Here the CDR3 DNA reads TGTGCCACCAGCAGAGATCAACCAGTAGGAGGGGCCGGCGGGGAGCTGTTTTTT. This codes for CATSRDQPVGGAGGELFF. Based on the CDR3 plus reference TRBV15 and TRBJ2-2, the full variable domain is DAMVIQNPRYQVTQFGKPVTLSCSQTLNHNVMYWYQQKSSQAPKLLFHYYDKDFNNEADTPDNFQSRRPNTSFCFLDIRSPGLGDTAMYLCATSRDQPVGGAGGELFFGEGSRLTVL.

A few counts support this clonotype. The chain uses TRBV11-2 and TRBJ2-3; possibly TRBD1 or TRBD2 for D (6 bases each). Trimming left V 2 bases short and J 5 bases short, with 14 bases between. The CDR3 spans 15 residues. Germline CDR1 is SGHAT and CDR2 is FQNNGV. For the CDR3, the DNA is TGTGCCAGCAGCTTATCGGGGGCAGGACGAGATACGCAGTATTTT. Its protein product is CASSLSGAGRDTQYF.

This clonotype was recorded many times. This rearrangement joins TRBV6-5 to TRBJ1-1; D unresolved. Trimming removed 6 bases from V and 5 bases from J, with 10 bases in between. Germline values: CDR1 MNHEY, CDR2 SVGAGI. The CDR3 runs to 12 residues. CDR3 DNA: TGTGCCAGCAGCCCCATAGGAACTGAAGCTTTCTTT. Encoded protein: CASSPIGTEAFF.

This clonotype was seen a few times. The chain is built from TRBV6-1 and TRBJ2-5; D may be TRBD2 (6 bases). Germline CDR1 is MNHNS and CDR2 is SASEGT. The CDR3 extends over 13 amino acids. In DNA, the CDR3 is TGTGCATCAATGCCCGGGAGACAAGAGACCCAGTACTTC. Encoded protein: CASMPGRQETQYF.